This TCR beta chain was captured by sequencing in a study of cytomegalovirus exposure and HLA in healthy donors. Study-wide background: Genetic ancestry analysis placed more than 80% of the 350 to 500 donors that were genotyped in the Caucasian-associated cluster. Study-level findings and limits: Evidence from a later analysis indicated that most CMV-associated TCR beta chains looked HLA-restricted. After further analysis at a later stage, 17,000 or so TCR beta sequences were associated with HLA alleles at 0.05 false discovery rate. Reportedly, cytomegalovirus status was diagnosed with high sensitivity and specificity.

Amplification used 60 Vbeta primers and 13 Jbeta primers. Assay: immunoSEQ multiplex PCR; the TCRdb copy retains only in-frame clones and omits some. The sample holds roughly 190,000 clones, about 76% seen once. Of note for this clone: The antigen remains undetermined.

The CDR3 has 16 amino acids. In germline, CDR1 is SGHVS, CDR2 FNYEAQ. This sequence was found in a woman in her forties or fifties in good health and CMV-seronegative. Sequenced input: PBMCs. The V and J genes are TRBV7-6 and TRBJ2-5; D is possibly TRBD2 (6 bases). The closer fit of TRBJ2-7 to the DNA end suggests the J call may be wrong. This CDR3 is CASSLARGRSSYEQYF. The CDR3 region has the DNA TGTGCCAGCAGCTTAGCGCGGGGCCGTAGCTCCTACGAGCAGTACTTC.